The 9 T cell receptor beta chains below come from one sample, sequenced in a study of T cell repertoires in cytomegalovirus infection. TCRdb recomputed calls from the reads with MiXCR, one row per CDR3 protein. The top ten hold around a sixth of the sample, which has 550,000 to 850,000 distinct CDR3 sequences, around a third seen once. These receptors' antigens are unknown. This specimen was cultured PBMCs, taken from culture after CMV antigen stimulation. Receptors originate from a human donor in good health (CMV status not recorded). Some clones in this sample may be carry-over from other donors' samples.

This clonotype came up a few times. This chain links TRBV12-3 or TRBV12-4 with TRBJ1-6; 7 nucleotides agree with TRBD1. The CDR3 is made up of 16 amino acids. V shed 7 bases and J 4 bases; nucleotides not matched to a gene: 10. This chain's CDR3 is CASNLAPGQYNSPLHF. In DNA form, the CDR3 reads TGTGCCAGCAATTTGGCCCCGGGACAGTATAATTCACCCCTCCACTTT.

The chain links TRBV10-3 to TRBJ2-7, with 10 bases that match TRBD2. With V trimmed by 3 bases and J by 5 bases, 10 bases remained unmatched. The CDR3 sequence is 16 residues long. Germline V CDR1 and CDR2: ENHRY, SYGVKD. The CDR3 DNA sequence: TGTGCCATCAGTGAATTTAGCGGGGGGACTGTACACGAGCAGTACTTC. It specifies CAISEFSGGTVHEQYF.

The CDR3 DNA follows: TGTGCCAGCTCACCAGGGCGGAGGGAAGAGACCCAGTACTTC. Translating it yields CASSPGRREETQYF. The chain couples TRBV18 to TRBJ2-5, with a possible D match to TRBD2 (6 bases). The CDR3 totals 14 residues. Trimming cost V 2 bases and J 3 bases, with 10 bases left between them. Germline CDR1 is KGHSH and CDR2 is LQKENI.

The rearrangement links TRBV7-6 to TRBJ2-5, with 7 positions matching TRBD2. Germline CDR1 is SGHVS and CDR2 is FNYEAQ. CDR3 length: 14 residues. V trimming: 2 bases; J trimming: 7 bases; junction bases outside the gene matches: 7. CDR3 in amino acids: CASSLSGDSGTQYF. The DNA for the CDR3 is TGTGCCAGCAGCTTAAGCGGGGACTCGGGGACCCAGTACTTC.

The V call is TRBV4-2, the J call TRBJ1-6; 9 nucleotides align to TRBD1. This CDR3 comprises 17 residues. Per the germline V gene, CDR1 is LGHNA and CDR2 is YNFKEQ. V lost 4 bases and J lost 5; bases outside the gene matches: 9. The CDR3 DNA is TGTGCCAGCAGCCGCCCCACAGGGGGCCTGAATAATTCACCCCTCCACTTT. It translates to CASSRPTGGLNNSPLHF.

The rearrangement uses TRBV7-8 and TRBJ2-3, with TRBD2 as a possible D gene (5 bases). Germline V lookup: CDR1 SGHVS, CDR2 FQNEAQ. This CDR3 comprises 12 residues. The V and J ends lost 6 bases and 6 bases respectively, with 10 bases between them. Here the CDR3 DNA reads TGTGCCAGCAGGGGGAGAATGGATACGCAGTATTTT. It is translated as CASRGRMDTQYF.

On this clonotype itself: Germline and junction disagree at one end, which may indicate a read error. The chain has TRBV6-2 or TRBV6-3 and TRBJ2-7; 7 bases line up with TRBD2. The CDR3 runs to 15 residues. Germline V gives CDR1 MNHEY, CDR2 SVGEGT. CDR3 in DNA: TGTGCCAACAGTTTACAAGCGGGAACCTCCTACGAGCAGTACTTC. Residues: CANSLQAGTSYEQYF.

The V and J genes are TRBV3-1 and TRBJ2-3; a weak D match, TRBD2 (6 bases). The length of the CDR3 is 17 residues. The germline gives CDR1 LGHDT, CDR2 YNNKEL (reference sequence). Trimming stripped 5 bases from V and 1 base from J, with 19 bases between. The CDR3 here is CASSRRGFSSGTDTQYF. CDR3 nucleotides: TGTGCCAGCAGCAGGAGGGGTTTTTCAAGCGGCACAGATACGCAGTATTTT.

In its sample, this clonotype was seen a few times. V usage is TRBV20-1 and J usage is TRBJ1-5, with D unclear. There are 15 residues in the CDR3. The V end was cut by 1 base, the J end by 3 bases, with 13 bases between. Germline CDR1 and CDR2: DFQATT and SNEGSKA (reference sequence). CDR3 nucleotides: TGCAGTGCTAGAGTACACGGCGTGACCAATCAGCCCCAGCATTTT. Translating gives CSARVHGVTNQPQHF.